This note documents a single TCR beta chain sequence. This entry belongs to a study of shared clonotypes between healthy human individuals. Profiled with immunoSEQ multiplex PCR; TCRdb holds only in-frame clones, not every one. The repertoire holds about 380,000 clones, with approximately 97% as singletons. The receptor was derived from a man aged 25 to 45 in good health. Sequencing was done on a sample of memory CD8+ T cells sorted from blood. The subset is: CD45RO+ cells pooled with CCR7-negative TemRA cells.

CDR3 nucleotide sequence: TGTGCCAGCAGGCCTTACCCAACTACACTAGCGGGATTGGTGGAGCAGTACTTC. It is translated as CASRPYPTTLAGLVEQYF. This sequence joins TRBV6-4 and TRBJ2-7; TRBD2 aligns across 10 bases. Trimming cost V 6 bases and J 7 bases; bases outside gene matches: 21. CDR3 size: 18 residues. Looked up from germline, CDR1 is MRHNA and CDR2 is SNTAGT.